The 29 T cell receptor beta chains below all came from one sample that was sequenced in a study of cytomegalovirus exposure and HLA in healthy donors. PCR primers comprised 60 Vbeta and 13 Jbeta primers. Assay used: immunoSEQ multiplex PCR; TCRdb lists only in-frame clones, some missing. The data show approximately 140,000 clones, 70% to 90% seen once. Sequencing was done on a sample of PBMCs. The receptors shown here come from a woman between 40 and 50 years old in good health and CMV-seropositive.

This chain uses TRBV5-1 with TRBJ1-2, with 7 bases lining up with TRBD1. Trimming at V came to 9 bases and at J to 2 bases, leaving 7 bases not matched to a gene. Germline CDR1 is SGHRS and CDR2 is YFSETQ. The CDR3 is made up of 13 amino acids. CDR3 sequence (DNA): TGCGCCACCACAGGGGATGGGAACTATGGCTACACCTTC. As protein: CATTGDGNYGYTF.

The V and J genes are TRBV30 and TRBJ1-1; D is undetermined. V dropped 1 base and J dropped 2 bases, with 5 bases sitting between them. The CDR3 is made up of 12 amino acids. CDR1 and CDR2 from the germline V gene are GTSNPN and SVGIG (reference sequence). DNA for the CDR3: TGTGCCTGGAGTGACAGTAACACTGAAGCTTTCTTT. As protein: CAWSDSNTEAFF.

This chain connects TRBV5-1 to TRBJ2-3; D may be TRBD2 (5 bases). Germline CDR1 SGHRS, CDR2 YFSETQ. The CDR3 totals 13 residues. V lost 3 bases, J lost 1 base, and 6 bases lay in between. The CDR3 loop reads CASSYGGTDTQYF. CDR3 sequence (DNA): TGCGCCAGCAGCTACGGGGGCACAGATACGCAGTATTTT.

V gene TRBV27 combines with J gene TRBJ2-7, with D perhaps matching TRBD2 (6 bases). With 3 bases removed from V and 3 bases from J, the gap between germline ends came to 15 bases. From germline, CDR1 is MNHEY and CDR2 SMNVEV (reference sequence). The CDR3 extends over 15 amino acids. The CDR3 bases are TGTGCCAGCAGTTTCTACCCCGGGACTGGCTACGAGCAGTACTTC. It yields the protein CASSFYPGTGYEQYF.

This clone has a handful of counts. The gene calls are TRBV4-3 and TRBJ2-7, with 13 positions matching TRBD2. The CDR3 is made up of 15 amino acids. V dropped 3 bases and J dropped 3; count of bases not matched to a gene: 2. Per germline, CDR1 LGHNA and CDR2 YSLEER. DNA of the CDR3: TGCGCCAGCAGCCAGGGGACTAGCGGGAACTACGAGCAGTACTTC. Translating gives CASSQGTSGNYEQYF.

This rearrangement joins TRBV15 to TRBJ2-2, with 12 bases identical to TRBD2. Germline lookup yields CDR1 LNHNV and CDR2 YYDKDF (reference sequence). CDR3 length: 19 amino acids. V lost 0 bases, J lost 4 bases, and 9 bases stayed unmatched. The CDR3 is CATSRDPTSGGSVTGELFF. The CDR3 nucleotides read TGTGCCACCAGCAGAGATCCCACTAGCGGGGGGTCGGTCACCGGGGAGCTGTTTTTT.

The rearrangement uses TRBV29-1 and TRBJ1-1; 7 nucleotides line up with TRBD1. With 6 bases clipped from V and 1 base from J, the junction kept 17 bases outside the gene matches. CDR1 SQVTM and CDR2 ANQGSEA come from the germline V gene. This CDR3 is 17 amino acids long. This CDR3 reads CSVTGTAHQGGNTEAFF. CDR3 nucleotide sequence: TGCAGCGTCACCGGGACAGCTCACCAGGGGGGGAACACTGAAGCTTTCTTT.

CDR3 region: CASSQNYGYTF. As DNA, the CDR3 is TGTGCCAGCAGCCAGAACTATGGCTACACCTTC. The chain links TRBV5-4 to TRBJ1-2; no firm D call. The germline V and J ends were trimmed by 4 bases and 2 bases, with 3 bases remaining between them. The CDR3 is 11 amino acids. Germline assignment: CDR1 SGHNT and CDR2 YYREEE (reference sequence). Looking up the rest from reference TRBV5-4 and TRBJ1-2 gives the full variable domain: ETGVTQSPTHLIKTRGQQVTLRCSSQSGHNTVSWYQQALGQGPQFIFQYYREEENGRGNFPPRFSGLQFPNYSSELNVNALELDDSALYLCASSQNYGYTFGSGTRLTVV.

The chain combines TRBV6-1 with TRBJ2-3; weak D call: TRBD2 (5 bases). Germline lookup yields CDR1 MNHNS and CDR2 SASEGT. CDR3 size: 15 residues. V dropped 0 bases and J dropped 3 bases, with 10 bases sitting between them. The CDR3 DNA is TGTGCCAGCAGTGAAGCAGTCCTAGCTACAGATACGCAGTATTTT. This sequence encodes CASSEAVLATDTQYF.

On this clone: The junction departs from the called germline gene at one end, perhaps through a read error. The rearrangement uses TRBV6-6 and TRBJ2-7, with a tentative D call TRBD1 (5 bases). CDR3 size: 15 residues. CDR1 is MNHNY and CDR2 is SVGAGI in the germline V gene (reference sequence). This chain's CDR3 is CAGSSVQQVIYEQYF. CDR3 sequence (DNA): TGTGCCGGCAGTTCTGTCCAACAGGTGATCTACGAGCAGTACTTC.

The chain employs TRBV7-2 and TRBJ1-3; weak D call: TRBD1 (5 bases). The V and J ends lost 4 bases and 0 bases respectively, with 10 bases between them. Per the germline V gene, CDR1 is SGHTA and CDR2 is FQGNSA. CDR3 size: 15 residues. The CDR3 coding sequence is TGTGCCAGCAGCTACCAGGGATTCTCTGGAAACACCATATATTTT. It translates to CASSYQGFSGNTIYF.

The CDR3 nucleotides are TGTGCCAGCAGCCCACCCGGGACAGGGGTCCACGAGCAGTACTTC. Translated, it gives CASSPPGTGVHEQYF. V is TRBV7-2 and J is TRBJ2-7; 10 bases agree with TRBD1. The germline V gene encodes CDR1 SGHTA and CDR2 FQGNSA. The CDR3 runs to 15 residues. V lost 5 bases to trimming and J lost 5 bases; unmatched junction nucleotides: 9.

The chain combines TRBV27 with TRBJ2-1; D uncertain. CDR1 is MNHEY, CDR2 SMNVEV, per germline (reference sequence). The length of the CDR3 is 15 residues. V lost 7 bases, J lost 4 bases, and 17 bases lay in between. CDR3 DNA sequence: TGTGCCAGCACCACCGAACTCAGGCCTTACAATGAGCAGTTCTTC. It is translated as CASTTELRPYNEQFF.

The V and J genes are TRBV27 and TRBJ2-7; D remains ambiguous. CDR1 and CDR2 (germline): MNHEY, SMNVEV (reference sequence). Trimming shortened V by 2 bases and J by 3 bases, and 8 bases separated the two germline ends. The CDR3 extends over 13 amino acids. CDR3 residues: CASSLGRFYEQYF. CDR3 sequence (DNA): TGTGCCAGCAGTTTAGGCAGGTTCTACGAGCAGTACTTC.

The rearrangement links TRBV7-3 to TRBJ2-1; TRBD2 matches at 7 bases. This CDR3 contains 14 residues. Germline CDR1 SGHTA, CDR2 FQGTGA. V lost 5 bases, J lost 4 bases, and 5 bases stayed unmatched. The CDR3 spells CASSRAGNYNEQFF. Here the CDR3 DNA reads TGTGCCAGCAGCCGAGCGGGAAATTACAATGAGCAGTTCTTC.

The V call is TRBV10-3, the J call TRBJ2-5; 8 nucleotides align to TRBD2. The CDR3 is 13 residues long. V was pared by 10 bases and J by 5 bases, with 9 bases of the junction left unmatched. Germline V lookup: CDR1 ENHRY, CDR2 SYGVKD. This CDR3 is CATSGGGRETQYF. CDR3 nucleotides: TGTGCCACCTCGGGGGGGGGCCGGGAGACCCAGTACTTC.

This clone appeared a few times. The chain is built from TRBV5-4 and TRBJ2-3, with 11 bases identical to TRBD2. Germline V CDR1 and CDR2: SGHNT, YYREEE (reference sequence). CDR3 length: 16 residues. Trimming took 0 bases from V and 6 from J; bases not matched to a gene: 6. The CDR3 here is CASSLASGGLGDTQYF. CDR3 sequence (DNA): TGTGCCAGCAGCTTGGCTAGCGGGGGGCTGGGGGATACGCAGTATTTT.

The rearrangement links TRBV5-4 to TRBJ2-4; 7 bases are shared with TRBD1. CDR1 is SGHNT, CDR2 YYREEE, per germline (reference sequence). With 0 bases clipped from V and 5 bases from J, the junction kept 5 bases outside the gene matches. This CDR3 region has 15 residues. The CDR3 reads CASSLDRGVQNIQYF. The CDR3 DNA follows: TGTGCCAGCAGCTTGGACAGGGGAGTCCAAAACATTCAGTACTTC.

This clone was picked up a small number of times. The rearrangement uses TRBV5-1 and TRBJ2-3; D unresolved. The CDR3 is made up of 17 amino acids. The V end lost 2 bases, the J end lost 0 bases, and 16 bases lay between the germline ends. CDR1 and CDR2 (germline): SGHRS, YFSETQ. The CDR3 sequence is CASSFLVATSSTDTQYF. CDR3 nucleotides: TGCGCCAGCAGCTTCTTGGTAGCAACTTCTAGCACAGATACGCAGTATTTT.

As DNA, the CDR3 is TGTGCCACCGGCCAAGAGCGGGGAAACACCGGGGAGCTGTTTTTT. The encoded protein is CATGQERGNTGELFF. The chain joins TRBV2 to TRBJ2-2; TRBD2 matches 7 bases. Germline assignment: CDR1 SNHLY and CDR2 FYNNEI. The CDR3 has 15 amino acids. V lost 10 bases and J lost 2; bases outside the gene matches: 10.

This clone was found a few times. This chain links TRBV4-3 with TRBJ2-6; TRBD1 is a possible D gene (6 bases). V dropped 1 base and J dropped 1 base, with 14 bases sitting between them. The CDR3 has 18 amino acids. Germline-derived CDR1 and CDR2 are LGHNA and YSLEER. The CDR3 coding sequence is TGCGCCAGCAGCCAAGTTTCGGACAGTCTATCTGGGGCCAACGTCCTGACTTTC. Residues: CASSQVSDSLSGANVLTF.

This chain joins TRBV27 and TRBJ1-2, with D possibly matching TRBD1 (6 bases). This CDR3 has 11 residues. Trimming stripped 6 bases from V and 4 bases from J, with 6 bases between. The germline CDR1 and CDR2 sequences are MNHEY and SMNVEV (reference sequence). This CDR3 reads CASRTGYGYTF. CDR3 DNA: TGTGCCAGCAGGACAGGCTATGGCTACACCTTC.

The V and J genes are TRBV14 and TRBJ2-1; TRBD2 aligns across 8 bases. Germline CDR1 is SGHDN and CDR2 is FVKESK. V trimming: 0 bases; J trimming: 3 bases; junction bases outside the gene matches: 7. This CDR3 contains 17 residues. CDR3 sequence: CASSQDGAGGHYNEQFF. The CDR3 bases are TGTGCCAGCAGCCAAGACGGGGCGGGGGGACACTACAATGAGCAGTTCTTC.

The chain couples TRBV27 to TRBJ2-7; D gene uncertain. CDR1 and CDR2 (germline): MNHEY, SMNVEV (reference sequence). The CDR3 length is 15 residues. V was trimmed by 3 bases and J by 0 bases, leaving 12 bases between them. CDR3 sequence: CASSFRGTYSYEQYF. The CDR3 DNA reads TGTGCCAGCAGTTTTAGAGGAACCTACTCCTACGAGCAGTACTTC.

The chain recombines TRBV7-2 with TRBJ2-5, with TRBD1 matching 7 bases. CDR1 is SGHTA, CDR2 FQGNSA, per germline. This CDR3 is built from 15 residues. V lost 3 bases to trimming and J lost 6 bases; unmatched junction nucleotides: 10. The CDR3 loop is CASSLIPTGRQTQYF. The DNA for the CDR3 is TGTGCCAGCAGCTTGATCCCGACAGGGCGGCAGACCCAGTACTTC.

The chain is built from TRBV2 and TRBJ1-2; 9 bases line up with TRBD1. Germline-derived CDR1 and CDR2 are SNHLY and FYNNEI. J was trimmed by 6 bases and V by 4 bases; bases with no gene match: 15. The CDR3 contains 17 residues. The CDR3 loop reads CASSAEGNRGPLHGYTF. CDR3 DNA sequence: TGTGCCAGCAGTGCGGAGGGAAACAGGGGGCCTCTACATGGCTACACCTTC.

The chain employs TRBV4-3 and TRBJ1-1, with no clear D. Germline V gene data show CDR1 as LGHNA and CDR2 as YSLEER. The CDR3 is made up of 13 amino acids. Deletions cut 3 bases from V and 3 bases from J, with 8 bases between. This chain's CDR3 is CASSHLEDTEAFF. CDR3 DNA sequence: TGCGCCAGCAGCCACCTTGAGGACACTGAAGCTTTCTTT.

The CDR3 DNA reads as TGTGCCAGCAGCGACGCGGGGTTGAACACTGAAGCTTTCTTT. It translates to CASSDAGLNTEAFF. The V gene is TRBV9, the J gene TRBJ1-1, with D uncertain. Germline V gene data show CDR1 as SGDLS and CDR2 as YYNGEE. The CDR3 has 14 amino acids. V was cut by 3 bases and J by 0 bases, with 9 bases left in between. Drawing the rest from reference TRBV9 and TRBJ1-1, the complete variable domain is DSGVTQTPKHLITATGQRVTLRCSPRSGDLSVYWYQQSLDQGLQFLIQYYNGEERAKGNILERFSAQQFPDLHSELNLSSLELGDSALYFCASSDAGLNTEAFFGQGTRLTVV.

This chain links TRBV29-1 with TRBJ2-2; 9 bases are shared with TRBD2. CDR1 is SQVTM and CDR2 is ANQGSEA in the germline V gene. V was clipped by 4 bases and J by 4 bases; unmatched bases: 4. The CDR3 is 14 residues long. The CDR3 DNA is TGCAGCGTTGCATTTAGCGGGAGCACCGGGGAGCTGTTTTTT. It codes for CSVAFSGSTGELFF.